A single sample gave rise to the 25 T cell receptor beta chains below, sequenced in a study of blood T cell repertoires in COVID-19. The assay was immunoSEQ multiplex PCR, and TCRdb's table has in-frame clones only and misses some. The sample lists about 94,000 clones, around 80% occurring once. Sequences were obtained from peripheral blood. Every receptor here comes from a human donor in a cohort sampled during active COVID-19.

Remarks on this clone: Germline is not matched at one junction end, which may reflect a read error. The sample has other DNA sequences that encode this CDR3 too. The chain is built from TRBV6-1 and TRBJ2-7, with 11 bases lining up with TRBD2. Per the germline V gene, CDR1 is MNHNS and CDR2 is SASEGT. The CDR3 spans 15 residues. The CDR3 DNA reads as TGTGCTAGCAGTGAAGGGACTAGCGGAGCCTACGAGCAGTACTTC. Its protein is CASSEGTSGAYEQYF.

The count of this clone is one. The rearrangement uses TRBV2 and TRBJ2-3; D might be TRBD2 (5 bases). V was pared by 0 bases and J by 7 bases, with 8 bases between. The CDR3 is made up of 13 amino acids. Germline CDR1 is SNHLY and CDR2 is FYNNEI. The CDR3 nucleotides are TGTGCCAGCAGTGAAGCGCCGGGATATACGCAGTATTTT. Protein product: CASSEAPGYTQYF. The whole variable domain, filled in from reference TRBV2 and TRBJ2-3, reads EPEVTQTPSHQVTQMGQEVILRCVPISNHLYFYWYRQILGQKVEFLVSFYNNEISEKSEIFDDQFSVERPDGSNFTLKIRSTKLEDSAMYFCASSEAPGYTQYFGPGTRLTVL.

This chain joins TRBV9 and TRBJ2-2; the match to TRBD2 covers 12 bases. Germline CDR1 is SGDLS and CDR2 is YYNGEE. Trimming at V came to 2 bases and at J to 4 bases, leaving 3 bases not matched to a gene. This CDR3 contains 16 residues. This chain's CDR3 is CASSVQTSGGTGELFF. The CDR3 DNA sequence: TGTGCCAGCAGCGTTCAGACTAGCGGGGGCACCGGGGAGCTGTTTTTT.

The CDR3 protein is CASSQAGVGYTF. The CDR3 region has the DNA TGTGCCAGCAGCCAAGCGGGGGTAGGCTACACCTTC. This chain connects TRBV3-1 (or the pseudogene TRBV3-2) to TRBJ1-2, with D possibly TRBD1 on 5 matching bases. The CDR3 loop spans 12 amino acids. Germline V gives CDR1 LGHDT, CDR2 YNNKEL (reference sequence). With 1 base removed from V and 8 bases from J, the gap between germline ends came to 8 bases.

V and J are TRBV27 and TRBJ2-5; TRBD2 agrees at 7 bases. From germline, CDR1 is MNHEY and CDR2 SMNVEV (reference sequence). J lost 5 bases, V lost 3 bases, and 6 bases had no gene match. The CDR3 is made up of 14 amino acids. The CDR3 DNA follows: TGTGCCAGCAGTTTCTTAGCGGGCGGGGAGACCCAGTACTTC. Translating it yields CASSFLAGGETQYF.

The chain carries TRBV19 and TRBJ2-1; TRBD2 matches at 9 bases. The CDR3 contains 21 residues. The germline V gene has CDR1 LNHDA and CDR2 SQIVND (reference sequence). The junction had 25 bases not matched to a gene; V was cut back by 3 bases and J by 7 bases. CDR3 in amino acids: CASSMFGRKGSGGRAGNEQFF. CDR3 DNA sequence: TGTGCCAGTAGTATGTTTGGGAGAAAGGGGTCAGGCGGGAGGGCAGGTAATGAGCAGTTCTTC.

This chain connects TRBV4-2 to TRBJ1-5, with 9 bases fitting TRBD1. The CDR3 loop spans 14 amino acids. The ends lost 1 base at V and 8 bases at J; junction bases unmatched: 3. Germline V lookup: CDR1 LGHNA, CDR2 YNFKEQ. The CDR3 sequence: CASSQGTGEEPQHF. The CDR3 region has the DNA TGTGCCAGCAGCCAAGGGACAGGGGAAGAGCCCCAGCATTTT.

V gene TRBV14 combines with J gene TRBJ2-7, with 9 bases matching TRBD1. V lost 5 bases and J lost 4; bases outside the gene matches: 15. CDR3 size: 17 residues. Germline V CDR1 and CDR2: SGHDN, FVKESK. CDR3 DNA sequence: TGTGCCAGCAGCGCCAGGCCCCCCCCGGACAGGGGATACGAGCAGTACTTC. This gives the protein CASSARPPPDRGYEQYF.

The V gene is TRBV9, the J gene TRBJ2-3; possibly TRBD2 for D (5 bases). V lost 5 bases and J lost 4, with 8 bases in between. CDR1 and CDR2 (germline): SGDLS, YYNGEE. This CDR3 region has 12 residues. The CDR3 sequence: CASRGLSDTQYF. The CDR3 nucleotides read TGTGCCAGCAGAGGACTTTCAGATACGCAGTATTTT.

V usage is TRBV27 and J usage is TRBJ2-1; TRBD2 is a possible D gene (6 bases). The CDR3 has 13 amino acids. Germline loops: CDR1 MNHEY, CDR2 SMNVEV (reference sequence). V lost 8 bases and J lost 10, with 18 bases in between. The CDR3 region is CASSTRHHREQFF. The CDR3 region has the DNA TGTGCCAGCTCGACTAGACATCACCGCGAGCAGTTCTTC.

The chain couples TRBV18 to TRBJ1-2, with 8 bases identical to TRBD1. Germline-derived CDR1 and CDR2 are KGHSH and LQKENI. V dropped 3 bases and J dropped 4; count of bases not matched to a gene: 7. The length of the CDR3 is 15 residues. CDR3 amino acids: CASSPGGQGAYGYTF. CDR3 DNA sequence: TGTGCCAGCTCACCGGGAGGACAGGGCGCCTATGGCTACACCTTC.

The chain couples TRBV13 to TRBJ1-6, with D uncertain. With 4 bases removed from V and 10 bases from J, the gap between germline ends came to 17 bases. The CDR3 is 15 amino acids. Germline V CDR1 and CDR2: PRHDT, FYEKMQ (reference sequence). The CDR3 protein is CASSSEGERGSPLHF. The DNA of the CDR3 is TGTGCCAGCAGCTCCGAGGGCGAAAGAGGATCACCCCTCCACTTT.

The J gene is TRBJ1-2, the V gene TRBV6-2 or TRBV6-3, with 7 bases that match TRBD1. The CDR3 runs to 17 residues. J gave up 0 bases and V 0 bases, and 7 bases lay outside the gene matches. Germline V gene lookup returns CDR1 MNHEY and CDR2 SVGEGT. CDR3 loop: CASSYSSGTVSNYGYTF. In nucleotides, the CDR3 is TGTGCCAGCAGTTACTCGTCCGGGACAGTGTCTAACTATGGCTACACCTTC.

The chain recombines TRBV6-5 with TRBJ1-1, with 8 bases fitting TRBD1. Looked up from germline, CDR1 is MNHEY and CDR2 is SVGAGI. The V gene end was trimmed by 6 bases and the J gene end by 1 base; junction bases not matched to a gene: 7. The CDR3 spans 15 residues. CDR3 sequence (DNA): TGTGCCAGCAGCCGGAGTGGGACAGGGAACACTGAAGCTTTCTTT. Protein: CASSRSGTGNTEAFF.

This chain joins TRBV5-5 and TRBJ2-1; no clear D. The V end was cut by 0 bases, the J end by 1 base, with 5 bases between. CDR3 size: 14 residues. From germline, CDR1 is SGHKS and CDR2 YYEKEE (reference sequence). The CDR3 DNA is TGTGCCAGCAGCTTGGGTAATTCCTACAATGAGCAGTTCTTC. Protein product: CASSLGNSYNEQFF.

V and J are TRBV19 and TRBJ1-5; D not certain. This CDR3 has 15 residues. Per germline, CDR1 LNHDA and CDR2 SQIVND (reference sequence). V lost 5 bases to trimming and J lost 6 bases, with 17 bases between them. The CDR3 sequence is CASSGWRIRVQPQHF. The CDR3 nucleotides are TGTGCCAGTAGTGGGTGGAGGATACGGGTTCAGCCCCAGCATTTT.

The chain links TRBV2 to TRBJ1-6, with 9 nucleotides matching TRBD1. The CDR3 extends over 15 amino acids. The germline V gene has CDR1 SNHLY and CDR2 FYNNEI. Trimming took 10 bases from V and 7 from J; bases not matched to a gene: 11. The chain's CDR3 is CATPLRGTGNSPLHF. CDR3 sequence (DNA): TGTGCCACCCCTCTCCGCGGGACAGGGAATTCACCCCTCCACTTT. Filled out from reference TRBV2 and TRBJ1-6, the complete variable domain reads EPEVTQTPSHQVTQMGQEVILRCVPISNHLYFYWYRQILGQKVEFLVSFYNNEISEKSEIFDDQFSVERPDGSNFTLKIRSTKLEDSAMYFCATPLRGTGNSPLHFGNGTRLTVT.

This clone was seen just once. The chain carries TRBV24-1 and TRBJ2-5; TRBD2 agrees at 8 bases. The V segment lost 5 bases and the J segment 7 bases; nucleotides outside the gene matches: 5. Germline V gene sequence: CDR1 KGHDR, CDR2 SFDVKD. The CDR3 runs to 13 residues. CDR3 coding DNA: TGTGCCACCAGTGTTAAACGGGAGGGGACCCAGTACTTC. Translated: CATSVKREGTQYF.

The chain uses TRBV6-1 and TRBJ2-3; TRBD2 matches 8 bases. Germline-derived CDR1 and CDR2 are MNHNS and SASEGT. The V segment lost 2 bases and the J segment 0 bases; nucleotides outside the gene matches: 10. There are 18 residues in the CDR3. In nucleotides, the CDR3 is TGTGCCAGCAGTGAAATGGGACTAGAGCTTCGTAGCACAGATACGCAGTATTTT. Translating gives CASSEMGLELRSTDTQYF.

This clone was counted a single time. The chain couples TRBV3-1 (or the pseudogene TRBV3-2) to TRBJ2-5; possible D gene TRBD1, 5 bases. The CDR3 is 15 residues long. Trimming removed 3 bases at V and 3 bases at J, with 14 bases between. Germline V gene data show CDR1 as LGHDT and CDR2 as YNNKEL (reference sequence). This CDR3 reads CASSQALTVEETQYF. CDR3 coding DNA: TGTGCCAGCAGCCAGGCGTTGACAGTAGAAGAGACCCAGTACTTC.

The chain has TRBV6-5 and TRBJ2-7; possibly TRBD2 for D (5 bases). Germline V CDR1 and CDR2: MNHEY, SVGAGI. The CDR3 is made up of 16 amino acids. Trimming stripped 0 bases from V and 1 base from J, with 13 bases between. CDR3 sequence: CASSYSRGGPSYEQYF. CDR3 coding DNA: TGTGCCAGCAGTTACTCGAGAGGAGGACCTTCCTACGAGCAGTACTTC.

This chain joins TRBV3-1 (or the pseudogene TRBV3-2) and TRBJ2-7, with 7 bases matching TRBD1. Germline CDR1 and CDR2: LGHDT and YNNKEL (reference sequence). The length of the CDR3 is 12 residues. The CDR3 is CAAGQDSYEQYF. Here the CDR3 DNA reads TGTGCAGCAGGACAGGACTCCTACGAGCAGTACTTC.

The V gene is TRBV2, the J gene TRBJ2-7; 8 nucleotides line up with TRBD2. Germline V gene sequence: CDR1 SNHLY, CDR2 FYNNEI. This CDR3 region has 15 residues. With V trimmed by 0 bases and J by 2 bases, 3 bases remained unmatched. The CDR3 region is CASSEARTSPYEQYF. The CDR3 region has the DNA TGTGCCAGCAGTGAAGCCCGGACTAGCCCCTACGAGCAGTACTTC.

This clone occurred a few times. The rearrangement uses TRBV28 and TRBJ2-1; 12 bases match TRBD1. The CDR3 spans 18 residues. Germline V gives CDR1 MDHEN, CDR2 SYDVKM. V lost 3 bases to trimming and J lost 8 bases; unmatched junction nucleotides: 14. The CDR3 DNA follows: TGTGCCAGCAGTTTGCCCCTCCGACCGGGACAGGGGGCTTATGAGCAGTTCTTC. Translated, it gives CASSLPLRPGQGAYEQFF.

The CDR3 bases are TGTGCCAGCAGCTTTGACAGGCTGCCAGATACGCAGTATTTT. Translated: CASSFDRLPDTQYF. The J gene is TRBJ2-3, the V gene TRBV7-3; possible D gene TRBD1, 6 bases. V gave up 3 bases and J gave up 4 bases, with 11 bases separating them. The germline gives CDR1 SGHTA, CDR2 FQGTGA. CDR3 length: 14 residues.